One T cell receptor (beta chain) is described in this entry. Assay used: immunoSEQ multiplex PCR; TCRdb lists only in-frame clones, some missing. Here the sample spans a few hundred thousand clones, nearly 90% being singletons. The CDR3 runs 16 residues. Germline CDR1 reads MNHEY; CDR2 reads SVGEGT. The V gene end was trimmed by 4 bases and the J gene end by 12 bases; junction bases not matched to a gene: 18. This sample is part of a study of blood T cell repertoires in COVID-19. Specimen: PBMCs or T cells enriched from blood (not recorded which). This receptor was obtained from a young woman who had recovered from COVID-19. The rearrangement links TRBV6-2 or TRBV6-3 to TRBJ1-2; 9 bases line up with TRBD1. The CDR3 nucleotides read TGTGCCAGCAGTTTCCACCGGGACAGGGTAGCCCCGGTCCACACCTTC. Protein: CASSFHRDRVAPVHTF.